Following are 22 T cell receptor beta chains from one sample sequenced in a study of monozygotic twins with inflammatory bowel disease. With the 5' RACE reads reprocessed, TCRdb shows one record per CDR3 protein and no DNA. The clone table shows a few hundred thousand distinct CDR3 sequences, with the ten largest holding just over 2.5%. Sequenced material: blood. Receptors originate from a human donor with ulcerative colitis or Crohn's disease, or a healthy co-twin of an affected twin (not recorded which).

This chain uses TRBV29-1 with TRBJ2-3; TCRdb proposes TRBD2, but this gene call is untestable without DNA. This CDR3 has 18 residues. Germline CDR1 and CDR2: SQVTM and ANQGSEA. The CDR3 spells CSVEDEKTSGGTTDTQYF.

The V and J genes are TRBV20-1 and TRBJ2-7; checking the TCRdb D call of TRBD1 is not possible without DNA. CDR3 length: 13 residues. The germline V gene has CDR1 DFQATT and CDR2 SNEGSKA (reference sequence). The CDR3 is CSAPGTETYEQYF.

The chain links TRBV5-4 to TRBJ2-7. CDR1 SGHNT and CDR2 YYREEE come from the germline V gene (reference sequence). This CDR3 is built from 13 residues. CDR3 amino acids: CASSFSPSREQYF.

CDR3 in amino acids: CASSLNVYNEQFF. The chain recombines TRBV5-1 with TRBJ2-1. Germline CDR1 and CDR2: SGHRS and YFSETQ. The CDR3 runs to 13 residues.

The J gene is TRBJ2-2, the V gene TRBV20-1; checking the TCRdb D call of TRBD2 is not possible without DNA. The length of the CDR3 is 14 residues. Germline V gene sequence: CDR1 DFQATT, CDR2 SNEGSKA (reference sequence). The CDR3 loop is CSAYQRGWTGELFF.

The chain is built from TRBV9 and TRBJ1-6; TCRdb selects TRBD1, and the lack of DNA leaves this call unchecked. CDR3 size: 16 residues. Germline V gives CDR1 SGDLS, CDR2 YYNGEE. The CDR3 loop is CASSVVPQGRNSPLHF.

This chain joins TRBV5-1 and TRBJ1-1; TCRdb proposes TRBD1, but this gene call is untestable without DNA. The germline V gene encodes CDR1 SGHRS and CDR2 YFSETQ. The length of the CDR3 is 14 residues. CDR3 amino acids: CASSPGVGFTEAFF. Based on the CDR3 plus reference TRBV5-1 and TRBJ1-1, the full variable domain is KAGVTQTPRYLIKTRGQQVTLSCSPISGHRSVSWYQQTPGQGLQFLFEYFSETQRNKGNFPGRFSGRQFSNSRSEMNVSTLELGDSALYLCASSPGVGFTEAFFGQGTRLTVV.

This CDR3 reads CASSYTYEQYF. This chain uses TRBV12-3 or TRBV12-4 with TRBJ2-7. The CDR3 loop spans 11 amino acids.

V usage is TRBV5-4 and J usage is TRBJ1-2. The CDR3 is made up of 13 amino acids. Germline assignment: CDR1 SGHNT and CDR2 YYREEE (reference sequence). This chain's CDR3 is CASSTNTPYGYTF.

The chain carries TRBV3-1 and TRBJ2-1; TCRdb designates TRBD1, a call that cannot be tested without DNA. This CDR3 comprises 14 residues. The germline gives CDR1 LGHDT, CDR2 YNNKEL (reference sequence). CDR3: CASSPSGTYNEQFF.

This chain joins TRBV5-1 and TRBJ2-5. This CDR3 is built from 15 residues. The germline V gene has CDR1 SGHRS and CDR2 YFSETQ. CDR3 protein: CASSHGVIEEETQYF.

The chain has TRBV7-9 and TRBJ1-6; the D call of TRBD1 rests on TCRdb alone, since no DNA is present to check it. Germline lookup yields CDR1 SEHNR and CDR2 FQNEAQ (reference sequence). The CDR3 contains 16 residues. The CDR3 is CASSLALGTGGSPLHF.

The chain has TRBV5-1 and TRBJ2-5. Germline CDR1 and CDR2: SGHRS and YFSETQ. This CDR3 is 12 amino acids long. The CDR3 sequence: CASSLNEETQYF.

This chain uses TRBV12-3 or TRBV12-4 with TRBJ2-4. This CDR3 has 15 amino acids. The chain's CDR3 is CASSLDALAKNIQYF.

This rearrangement joins TRBV15 to TRBJ2-1; TCRdb names TRBD2, which stays unverified in the absence of DNA. Looked up from germline, CDR1 is LNHNV and CDR2 is YYDKDF (reference sequence). CDR3 size: 16 residues. The CDR3 loop is CATSRTGTSSWNEQFF.

The chain couples TRBV25-1 to TRBJ2-1; with no DNA, the TCRdb D assignment of TRBD2 cannot be verified. The germline CDR1 and CDR2 sequences are MGHDK and SYGVNS. The CDR3 is made up of 14 amino acids. CDR3 protein: CASGRAGTYNEQFF.

V usage is TRBV5-1 and J usage is TRBJ1-1; the TCRdb D gene call, TRBD1, has no DNA to confirm it. The length of the CDR3 is 16 residues. The germline CDR1 and CDR2 sequences are SGHRS and YFSETQ. CDR3 loop: CASSLEGGMTNTEAFF.

The chain uses TRBV6-2 or TRBV6-3 and TRBJ2-3; TCRdb's D call, TRBD2, is unchecked because there is no DNA. Per the germline V gene, CDR1 is MNHEY and CDR2 is SVGEGT. The CDR3 covers 13 residues. The CDR3 protein is CASKPSRSDTQYF.

The V gene is TRBV20-1, the J gene TRBJ2-1; the D call from TCRdb, TRBD1, cannot be confirmed without DNA. Germline assignment: CDR1 DFQATT and CDR2 SNEGSKA (reference sequence). This CDR3 contains 15 residues. Here the CDR3 reads CSARDRRDTYNEQFF.

The rearrangement joins TRBV11-2 to TRBJ1-6; absent DNA, TCRdb's TRBD1 call cannot be checked. The CDR3 is 15 amino acids. Germline CDR1 and CDR2: SGHAT and FQNNGV. CDR3 sequence: CASSLVQGGYSPLHF.

The J gene is TRBJ2-3, the V gene TRBV12-3 or TRBV12-4; as DNA is missing, the TRBD1 call by TCRdb cannot be tested. There are 14 residues in the CDR3. This CDR3 is CASSLVQGAATQYF.

The chain couples TRBV6-5 to TRBJ1-2. The CDR3 length is 14 residues. Germline V gene sequence: CDR1 MNHEY, CDR2 SVGAGI. This chain's CDR3 is CASSYSNLNYGYTF.